This T cell receptor beta chain was captured by sequencing in a study of a mutant IDH1 vaccine in newly diagnosed glioma. On the study more broadly: Once 4-6 weeks had passed after radiotherapy alone, vaccination started, or it started with temozolomide cycles. Most patients had radiochemotherapy with temozolomide before enrollment; others had one alone.

The repertoire was sequenced with immunoSEQ multiplex PCR; TCRdb's copy has only in-frame clones and lacks some. Among tens of thousands of clones listed, about four fifths were seen once. Remarks on this clone: Its specificity is unknown.

Study outcomes and limitations: Changes to the top peripheral T cell clonotypes appeared unrelated to pseudoprogression. Immune responses induced by vaccination arose in 93.3% of the patients.

This CDR3 contains 16 residues. The time point is: week 35, safety follow-up. Doses comprised 300 ug of mutant IDH1 20-mer peptide each, plus topical imiquimod. Material: PBMCs, obtained from a glioma patient whose treatment included an IDH1 peptide vaccine. This clonotype was obtained from a man aged 35-49 years with glioma. This chain connects TRBV21-1 to TRBJ2-5; the table's D call of TRBD2 was not tested on the DNA. TRBV21-1 is classified as a pseudogene. Written as DNA, the CDR3 is TGTGCCAGCACAAATGTACCTAGCGGGACCCAAGAGACCCAGTACTTC. Translating it yields CASTNVPSGTQETQYF.